The next 17 T cell receptor beta chains were all read from a single sample in a study of somatic mutations in cytotoxic T cells in rheumatoid arthritis (dated by TCRdb to about 2017). Libraries were made using the immunoSEQ multiplex PCR assay. The table comes from immuneACCESS by way of TCRdb, which keeps in-frame sequences with V and J called. Part of the clones is missing from these tables; in studies checked, under half for an unresolved V gene and the rest for unknown reasons. This sample holds 15,000 to 25,000 clones; more than 65% were observed only once. Approximately 10% of the sample goes to the ten largest clones. The specimen was CD8+ T cells sorted from blood. These receptors were obtained from a woman aged 50 to 60 in good health.

This chain uses TRBV19 with TRBJ2-3; D ambiguous. The CDR3 loop spans 13 amino acids. V shed 3 bases and J shed 3 bases, with 7 bases lying between them. Germline values: CDR1 LNHDA, CDR2 SQIVND (reference sequence). The CDR3 is CASSIQTTDTQYF. The CDR3 DNA reads TGTGCCAGTAGTATTCAAACTACAGATACGCAGTATTTT.

There are a few counts of this clone. The V call is TRBV14, the J call TRBJ1-2; D is unclear. Germline values: CDR1 SGHDN, CDR2 FVKESK. The CDR3 has 15 residues. V lost 0 bases, J lost 4 bases, and 12 bases lay in between. In DNA, the CDR3 is TGTGCCAGCAGCCAAGATGGTAAGGGCATCTATGGCTACACCTTC. Amino acid sequence: CASSQDGKGIYGYTF.

The V call is TRBV4-1, the J call TRBJ2-7; TRBD1 aligns across 9 bases. V was pared by 6 bases and J by 6 bases, with 6 bases of the junction left unmatched. The germline CDR1 and CDR2 sequences are MGHRA and YSYEKL. The CDR3 length is 13 residues. This CDR3 is CASSRGQGFEQYF. Here the CDR3 DNA reads TGCGCCAGCAGTCGGGGACAGGGTTTCGAGCAGTACTTC.

The chain joins TRBV7-8 to TRBJ1-4; D is ambiguous. V shed 8 bases and J shed 7 bases, with 14 bases lying between them. Germline assignment: CDR1 SGHVS and CDR2 FQNEAQ. The CDR3 loop spans 13 amino acids. CDR3 nucleotide sequence: TGTGCCAGCGGGTCAGAGGGCGGTGAAAAACTGTTTTTT. Translating it yields CASGSEGGEKLFF.

This clone has only one observation. The V and J genes are TRBV5-4 and TRBJ2-1; 9 nucleotides line up with TRBD2. Germline V gene lookup returns CDR1 SGHNT and CDR2 YYREEE (reference sequence). Trimming cost V 2 bases and J 10 bases; bases outside gene matches: 7. This CDR3 has 14 residues. The CDR3: CASSFGAGGTEQFF. The CDR3 DNA reads TGTGCCAGCAGCTTCGGAGCGGGAGGCACCGAGCAGTTCTTC.

The V and J genes are TRBV7-9 and TRBJ1-4; TRBD1 is a possible D gene (5 bases). V was trimmed by 3 bases and J by 0 bases, leaving 14 bases between them. This CDR3 has 17 residues. Per germline, CDR1 SEHNR and CDR2 FQNEAQ (reference sequence). CDR3 sequence reads: CASSFYSGIATNEKLFF. The CDR3 DNA follows: TGTGCCAGCAGCTTTTACTCAGGGATTGCAACTAATGAAAAACTGTTTTTT.

The V call is TRBV4-1, the J call TRBJ1-5; 8 positions agree with TRBD1. With 1 base clipped from V and 0 bases from J, the junction kept 5 bases outside the gene matches. The CDR3 is 17 amino acids. Germline V lookup: CDR1 MGHRA, CDR2 YSYEKL. The CDR3 reads CASSQGGTGYSNQPQHF. For the CDR3, the DNA is TGCGCCAGCAGCCAAGGCGGGACAGGATATAGCAATCAGCCCCAGCATTTT.

The rearrangement uses TRBV11-2 and TRBJ2-7, with a tentative D call TRBD1 (5 bases). Per the germline V gene, CDR1 is SGHAT and CDR2 is FQNNGV. V was clipped by 3 bases and J by 5 bases, with 11 bases between them. The CDR3 has 13 amino acids. The CDR3 DNA reads TGTGCCAGCAGCTTCGGCAGGGTAGACGAGCAGTACTTC. Its translation is CASSFGRVDEQYF.

This clone was observed a single time. The V call is TRBV28, the J call TRBJ1-5, with D possibly TRBD1 on 6 matching bases. Between the trimmed V and J ends, which lost 6 bases and 5 bases, there was a span of 17 bases. Germline values: CDR1 MDHEN, CDR2 SYDVKM. This CDR3 region has 15 residues. The CDR3 region is CASSSAGVQDQPQHF. Written as DNA, the CDR3 is TGTGCCAGCAGCTCGGCAGGGGTCCAGGATCAGCCCCAGCATTTT.

The genes are TRBV15 and TRBJ2-7; 10 bases are shared with TRBD1. Germline CDR1 is LNHNV and CDR2 is YYDKDF (reference sequence). V was pared by 0 bases and J by 3 bases, with 2 bases of the junction left unmatched. This CDR3 is built from 15 residues. In DNA form, the CDR3 reads TGTGCCACCAGCAGAGAACGGACAGGGGGCTACGAGCAGTACTTC. Translation: CATSRERTGGYEQYF.

This clone was found once. The chain employs TRBV9 and TRBJ1-2, with 7 bases matching TRBD1. J gave up 4 bases and V 4 bases, and 4 bases lay outside the gene matches. The CDR3 loop spans 13 amino acids. Germline CDR1 is SGDLS and CDR2 is YYNGEE. The CDR3 sequence: CASSSQGGYGYTF. In nucleotides, the CDR3 is TGTGCCAGCAGCAGCCAGGGGGGCTATGGCTACACCTTC.

The chain recombines TRBV4-1 with TRBJ2-1; no definite D call. Germline V lookup: CDR1 MGHRA, CDR2 YSYEKL. The CDR3 runs 13 residues. With 3 bases removed from V and 8 bases from J, the gap between germline ends came to 11 bases. Here the CDR3 DNA reads TGCGCCAGCAGCCAGGGTTTGGGGTATGAGCAGTTCTTC. It codes for CASSQGLGYEQFF.

The gene calls are TRBV7-3 and TRBJ1-5; D not resolved. Per germline, CDR1 SGHTA and CDR2 FQGTGA. CDR3 length: 13 residues. V was clipped by 1 base and J by 3 bases, with 4 bases between them. The CDR3: CASSLNLNQPQHF. In nucleotides, the CDR3 is TGTGCCAGCAGCTTAAACCTCAATCAGCCCCAGCATTTT.

V usage is TRBV27 and J usage is TRBJ2-1, with TRBD2 matching over 7 bases. Trimming at V came to 5 bases and at J to 2 bases, leaving 9 bases not matched to a gene. CDR1 MNHEY and CDR2 SMNVEV come from the germline V gene (reference sequence). The CDR3 spans 16 residues. The CDR3 is CASSPGVAGPYNEQFF. The DNA of the CDR3 is TGTGCCAGCAGTCCCGGGGTAGCGGGTCCCTACAATGAGCAGTTCTTC.

The rearrangement links TRBV9 to TRBJ1-6; TRBD1 agrees at 8 bases. J lost 6 bases, V lost 3 bases, and 8 bases had no gene match. Germline V gene data show CDR1 as SGDLS and CDR2 as YYNGEE. This CDR3 region has 16 residues. DNA for the CDR3: TGTGCCAGCAGCGACCCCTCGGGACAGGTTAATTCACCCCTCCACTTT. Amino acids: CASSDPSGQVNSPLHF.

This clone was seen a few times. The chain combines TRBV5-1 with TRBJ1-1; D call uncertain. Germline V gives CDR1 SGHRS, CDR2 YFSETQ. CDR3 size: 15 residues. V lost 0 bases and J lost 1, with 10 bases in between. The CDR3 spells CASSLGAGGNTEAFF. CDR3 coding DNA: TGCGCCAGCAGCTTGGGGGCCGGCGGGAACACTGAAGCTTTCTTT.

This chain uses TRBV7-3 with TRBJ2-3, with D possibly TRBD2 on 5 matching bases. Germline lookup yields CDR1 SGHTA and CDR2 FQGTGA. The CDR3 contains 15 residues. V was shortened by 0 bases and J by 2 bases, with 9 bases between the two germline ends. The CDR3 here is CASSLTGRVTDTQYF. In DNA, the CDR3 is TGTGCCAGCAGCTTAACAGGGCGGGTCACAGATACGCAGTATTTT. The variable domain in full, completed from reference TRBV7-3 and TRBJ2-3, reads GAGVSQTPSNKVTEKGKYVELRCDPISGHTALYWYRQSLGQGPEFLIYFQGTGAADDSGLPNDRFFAVRPEGSVSTLKIQRTERGDSAVYLCASSLTGRVTDTQYFGPGTRLTVL.